The 16 T cell receptor beta chains below come from one sample, sequenced in a study of blood T cells in healthy people across ages. PCR was performed a second time for roughly 6 to 12 cycles using a sample-barcoded 5' primer and a J-beta primer mix. TCRdb analysed the 5' RACE reads with MiXCR anew, one entry per CDR3 protein. The table records about 830,000 distinct CDR3 sequences, nearly 60% of them present only once. Material: blood. These receptors were obtained from a man aged 25-45 years in good health.

This clonotype was seen once. The chain joins TRBV7-3 to TRBJ2-2, with D perhaps TRBD1 (6 bases). Trimming removed 6 bases from V and 0 bases from J, with 11 bases in between. The CDR3 contains 15 residues. Germline values: CDR1 SGHTA, CDR2 FQGTGA. This chain's CDR3 is CASRQQGTNTGELFF. CDR3 bases: TGTGCCAGCAGGCAACAGGGCACGAACACCGGGGAGCTGTTTTTT. Variable domain in full (rest from reference TRBV7-3 and TRBJ2-2): GAGVSQTPSNKVTEKGKYVELRCDPISGHTALYWYRQSLGQGPEFLIYFQGTGAADDSGLPNDRFFAVRPEGSVSTLKIQRTERGDSAVYLCASRQQGTNTGELFFGEGSRLTVL.

The chain is built from TRBV20-1 and TRBJ2-5; 9 bases are a match to TRBD2. Trimming removed 4 bases from V and 4 bases from J; junction bases left unmatched: 10. Germline CDR1 DFQATT, CDR2 SNEGSKA (reference sequence). The CDR3 sequence is 15 residues long. The CDR3 protein is CSAIVGGRASETQYF. The CDR3 region has the DNA TGCAGTGCTATAGTCGGCGGGAGGGCCTCAGAGACCCAGTACTTC.

J is TRBJ2-1 and V is TRBV2, with D uncertain. The germline gives CDR1 SNHLY, CDR2 FYNNEI. The CDR3 covers 10 residues. The ends were cut back, 6 bases at V and 12 bases at J, with 9 bases in the middle. The CDR3 spells CASSQTGQFF. The CDR3 DNA follows: TGTGCCAGCAGCCAAACTGGGCAGTTCTTC.

This clonotype was seen a handful of times. J is TRBJ1-5 and V is TRBV7-9, with TRBD1 as a possible D gene (6 bases). Germline-derived CDR1 and CDR2 are SEHNR and FQNEAQ (reference sequence). The CDR3 consists of 13 residues. Trimming stripped 8 bases from V and 2 bases from J, with 10 bases between. The CDR3: CASAGGRNQPQHF. The CDR3 DNA reads as TGTGCCAGCGCGGGGGGGCGCAATCAGCCCCAGCATTTT.

The chain uses TRBV28 and TRBJ1-5, with TRBD1 as a possible D gene (5 bases). Germline V CDR1 and CDR2: MDHEN, SYDVKM. With 7 bases removed from V and 0 bases from J, the gap between germline ends came to 19 bases. This CDR3 has 17 residues. CDR3 in DNA: TGTGCCAGCATTTCTCCAGGGAAAGGGGTTAGCAATCAGCCCCAGCATTTT. This encodes CASISPGKGVSNQPQHF.

This clonotype occurred a few times. V and J are TRBV24-1 and TRBJ2-1; 14 positions agree with TRBD2. The length of the CDR3 is 18 residues. Germline assignment: CDR1 KGHDR and CDR2 SFDVKD. With V trimmed by 5 bases and J by 2 bases, 7 bases remained unmatched. CDR3 amino acids: CATSGTGTSGRPYNEQFF. The CDR3 bases are TGTGCCACCAGTGGCACCGGGACTAGCGGGAGACCCTACAATGAGCAGTTCTTC.

The genes are TRBV5-1 and TRBJ1-2; D is ambiguous. Per the germline V gene, CDR1 is SGHRS and CDR2 is YFSETQ. V was trimmed by 4 bases and J by 2 bases, leaving 9 bases between them. The CDR3 consists of 13 residues. This CDR3 reads CASSPAENYGYTF. The CDR3, as DNA: TGCGCCAGCAGCCCTGCAGAGAACTATGGCTACACCTTC.

This clonotype was seen a single time. The gene calls are TRBV20-1 and TRBJ1-5, with D perhaps TRBD1 (5 bases). The V and J ends lost 5 bases and 4 bases respectively, with 15 bases between them. CDR3 length: 14 residues. Germline loops: CDR1 DFQATT, CDR2 SNEGSKA (reference sequence). The CDR3 reads CSAPIREGNQPQHF. In DNA, the CDR3 is TGCAGTGCTCCAATTAGAGAGGGGAATCAGCCCCAGCATTTT.

The chain recombines TRBV4-1 with TRBJ1-6; D might be TRBD1 (6 bases). Trimming shortened V by 5 bases and J by 6 bases, and 23 bases separated the two germline ends. Germline CDR1 and CDR2: MGHRA and YSYEKL. The CDR3 is 18 amino acids. The CDR3 protein is CASSSRPGPQGANSPLHF. For the CDR3, the DNA is TGCGCCAGCAGCTCACGTCCGGGGCCACAGGGTGCTAATTCACCCCTCCACTTT.

This clonotype was counted only a few times. The CDR3 region has the DNA TGTGCCAGCAGCTCAACGAGGGGGTGGGATACAGATACGCAGTATTTT. Translation gives CASSSTRGWDTDTQYF. V and J are TRBV27 and TRBJ2-3; maybe TRBD1 (6 bases). CDR3 size: 16 residues. With 6 bases removed from V and 3 bases from J, the gap between germline ends came to 19 bases. Germline V gene lookup returns CDR1 MNHEY and CDR2 SMNVEV (reference sequence).

This sequence joins TRBV4-1 and TRBJ2-1; D not certain. The CDR3 has 17 residues. Trimming took 2 bases from V and 2 from J, leaving 16 bases between them. CDR1 and CDR2 (germline): MGHRA, YSYEKL. This CDR3 is CASSQTQLVSTYNEQFF. CDR3 DNA sequence: TGCGCCAGCAGCCAAACTCAACTGGTTAGCACCTACAATGAGCAGTTCTTC.

This chain connects TRBV20-1 to TRBJ2-7, with a tentative D call TRBD2 (5 bases). Germline values: CDR1 DFQATT, CDR2 SNEGSKA (reference sequence). V lost 6 bases to trimming and J lost 0 bases, with 18 bases between them. CDR3 size: 15 residues. The CDR3 reads CSAPNPLGGSYEQYF. CDR3 nucleotides: TGCAGTGCCCCGAACCCTCTAGGAGGCTCCTACGAGCAGTACTTC.

The V call is TRBV6-1, the J call TRBJ1-1; D gene ambiguous. The CDR3 consists of 13 residues. Germline lookup yields CDR1 MNHNS and CDR2 SASEGT. Trimming took 1 base from V and 10 from J, leaving 13 bases between them. The CDR3 is CASSEERVGSAFF. CDR3 nucleotides: TGTGCCAGCAGTGAAGAGCGGGTAGGATCAGCTTTCTTT.

The V gene is TRBV6-2 or TRBV6-3, the J gene TRBJ2-1; the match to TRBD1 covers 7 bases. Germline CDR1 and CDR2: MNHEY and SVGEGT. Unmatched junction bases numbered 7, after V lost 6 bases and J lost 8 bases. The CDR3 length is 13 residues. CDR3 nucleotide sequence: TGTGCCAGCAGACCCCACAGGGGCCATGAGCAGTTCTTC. Translated: CASRPHRGHEQFF.

The sample holds a few counts of this clonotype. The chain links TRBV4-1 to TRBJ2-3; TRBD2 agrees at 9 bases. Germline loops: CDR1 MGHRA, CDR2 YSYEKL. J lost 0 bases, V lost 1 base, and 20 bases had no gene match. The CDR3 consists of 22 residues. DNA of the CDR3: TGCGCCAGCAGCCAAGTATCTCTAGCGGGGCCGATGGACGGCCTAAGCACAGATACGCAGTATTTT. Protein: CASSQVSLAGPMDGLSTDTQYF.

The V call is TRBV12-3 or TRBV12-4, the J call TRBJ1-1; tentative D call: TRBD1 (6 bases). The CDR3 contains 15 residues. V was cut by 7 bases and J by 1 base, with 16 bases left in between. The CDR3 sequence: CASTRDRRRNTEAFF. CDR3 nucleotides: TGTGCCAGCACCCGAGACAGGCGGAGGAACACTGAAGCTTTCTTT.